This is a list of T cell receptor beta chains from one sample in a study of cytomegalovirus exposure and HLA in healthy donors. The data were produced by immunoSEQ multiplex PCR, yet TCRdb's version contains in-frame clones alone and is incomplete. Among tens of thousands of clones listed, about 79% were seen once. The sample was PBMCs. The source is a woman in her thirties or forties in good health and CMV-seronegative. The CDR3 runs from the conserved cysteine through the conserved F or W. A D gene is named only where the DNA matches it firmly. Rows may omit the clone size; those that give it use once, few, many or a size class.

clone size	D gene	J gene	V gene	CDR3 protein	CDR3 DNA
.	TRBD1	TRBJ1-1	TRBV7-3	CASSYNRGTEAFF	TGTGCCAGCAGCTATAACAGGGGGACTGAAGCTTTCTTT
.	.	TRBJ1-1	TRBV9	CASSVEQNTEAFF	TGTGCCAGCAGCGTAGAACAGAACACTGAAGCTTTCTTT
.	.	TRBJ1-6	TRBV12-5	CASGLGREGSPLHF	TGTGCTAGTGGTTTGGGCAGGGAAGGTTCACCCCTCCACTTT
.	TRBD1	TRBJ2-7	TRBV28	CASSLRGTGGYEQYF	TGTGCCAGCAGTTTAAGAGGGACAGGGGGCTACGAGCAGTACTTC
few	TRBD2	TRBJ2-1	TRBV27	CASSLLAGGPNEQFF	TGTGCCAGCAGTTTATTAGCGGGGGGGCCTAATGAGCAGTTCTTC
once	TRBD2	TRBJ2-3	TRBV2	CASSVSSGDIDTQYF	TGTGCCAGCAGTGTGAGTAGCGGGGACATAGATACGCAGTATTTT
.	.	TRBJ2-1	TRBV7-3	CASSSQSYNEQFF	TGTGCCAGCAGCTCCCAGTCCTACAATGAGCAGTTCTTC
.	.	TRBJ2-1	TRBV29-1	CSVLSSVSSYNEQFF	TGCAGCGTTCTTAGTAGCGTAAGCTCCTACAATGAGCAGTTCTTC
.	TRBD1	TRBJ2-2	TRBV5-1	CASSLDRVSGELFF	TGCGCCAGCAGCCTTGACAGGGTCTCCGGGGAGCTGTTTTTT
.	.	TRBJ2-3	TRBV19	CASSMLGGTDTQYF	TGTGCCAGTAGTATGCTAGGCGGCACAGATACGCAGTATTTT
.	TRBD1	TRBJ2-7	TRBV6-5	CASSSGQGGEQYF	TGTGCCAGCAGTAGCGGACAGGGTGGCGAGCAGTACTTC
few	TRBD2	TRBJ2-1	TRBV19	CASSKAGGAVYNEQFF	TGTGCCAGTAGTAAGGCGGGGGGGGCGGTCTACAATGAGCAGTTCTTC
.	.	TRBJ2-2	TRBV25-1	CASSEWGSSNTGELFF	TGTGCCAGCAGTGAATGGGGCAGTTCGAACACCGGGGAGCTGTTTTTT
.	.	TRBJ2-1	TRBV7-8	CASSATGLVEQFF	TGTGCCAGCAGCGCTACAGGGTTAGTTGAGCAGTTCTTC
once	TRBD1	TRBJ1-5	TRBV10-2	CASRSDRSNQPQHF	TGCGCCAGCAGATCGGACAGGAGCAATCAGCCCCAGCATTTT
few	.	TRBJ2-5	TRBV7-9	CASSLLVVEKETQYF	TGTGCCAGCAGCTTATTAGTTGTGGAGAAGGAGACCCAGTACTTC
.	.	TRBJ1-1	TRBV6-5	CASTYSQGRMTEAFF	TGTGCCAGCACTTACTCACAGGGACGGATGACTGAAGCTTTCTTT
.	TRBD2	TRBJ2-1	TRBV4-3	CASSSSGSFPYNEQFF	TGCGCCAGCAGCAGTAGCGGGAGTTTTCCTTACAATGAGCAGTTCTTC
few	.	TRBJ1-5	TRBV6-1	CASSYDSTYQPQHF	TGTGCCAGCAGTTATGACAGTACTTATCAGCCCCAGCATTTT
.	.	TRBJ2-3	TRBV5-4	CASSFLDRTDTQYF	TGTGCCAGCAGCTTCCTAGACCGCACAGATACGCAGTATTTT
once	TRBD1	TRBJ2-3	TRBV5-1	CASSKGQGDTQYF	TGCGCCAGCAGCAAGGGACAGGGAGATACGCAGTATTTT
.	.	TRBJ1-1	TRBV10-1	CASSESDKRTEAFF	TGCGCCAGCAGTGAGTCGGACAAGAGGACTGAAGCTTTCTTT
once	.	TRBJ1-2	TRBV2	CASSEDSDYGYTF	TGTGCCAGCAGTGAAGACTCGGACTATGGCTACACCTTC
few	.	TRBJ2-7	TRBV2	CASNPWGDYEQYF	TGTGCCAGCAACCCTTGGGGAGACTACGAGCAGTACTTC
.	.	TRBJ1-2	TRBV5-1	CASSLAVVGRGYGYTF	TGCGCCAGCAGCTTGGCGGTGGTAGGCAGGGGCTATGGCTACACCTTC
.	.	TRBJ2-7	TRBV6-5	CASSYSGSYEQYF	TGTGCCAGCAGTTATTCAGGCTCCTACGAGCAGTACTTC
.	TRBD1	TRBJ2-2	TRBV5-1	CASSGGQGPTGELFF	TGCGCCAGCAGCGGGGGACAGGGGCCCACCGGGGAGCTGTTTTTT
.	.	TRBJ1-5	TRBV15	CATSRDRGGRNQPQHF	TGTGCCACCAGCAGAGATCGGGGGGGCCGCAATCAGCCCCAGCATTTT
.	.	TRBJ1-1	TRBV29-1	CSVVGVSPGTEAFF	TGCAGCGTTGTAGGGGTTTCCCCGGGCACTGAAGCTTTCTTT
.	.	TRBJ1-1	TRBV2	CASSFTGMNTEAFF	TGTGCCAGCAGTTTTACAGGCATGAACACTGAAGCTTTCTTT
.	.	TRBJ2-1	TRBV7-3	CASSPQGGLRDEQFF	TGTGCCAGCAGCCCCCAAGGGGGACTAAGGGATGAGCAGTTCTTC
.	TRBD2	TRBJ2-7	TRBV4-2	CASSPSKVSGGLTYEQYF	TGTGCCAGCAGCCCGTCGAAGGTTAGCGGGGGGCTTACCTACGAGCAGTACTTC
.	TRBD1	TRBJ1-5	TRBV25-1	CASSEGRTGGNQPQHF	TGTGCCAGCAGTGAAGGGCGGACAGGGGGCAATCAGCCCCAGCATTTT
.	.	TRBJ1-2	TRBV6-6	CASSSTPRFPYGYTF	TGTGCCAGCAGTTCTACCCCCCGATTTCCGTATGGCTACACCTTC
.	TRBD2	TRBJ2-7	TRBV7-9	CASSLIAGGPREQYF	TGTGCCAGCAGCTTAATAGCGGGAGGGCCTCGCGAGCAGTACTTC
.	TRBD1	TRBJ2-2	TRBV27	CASSPLSGTGVTGELFF	TGTGCCAGCAGCCCACTTTCCGGGACAGGGGTGACCGGGGAGCTGTTTTTT
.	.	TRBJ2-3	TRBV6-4	CATKKGEGPDTQYF	TGTGCGACGAAGAAGGGAGAAGGGCCAGATACGCAGTATTTT
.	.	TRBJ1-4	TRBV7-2	CASSFSSTNEKLFF	TGTGCCAGCAGCTTCTCCTCAACTAATGAAAAACTGTTTTTT
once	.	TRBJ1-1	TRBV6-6	CASTTGADTEAFF	TGTGCCAGCACGACAGGAGCAGACACTGAAGCTTTCTTT
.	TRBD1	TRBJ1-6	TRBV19	CASSSRTGANSPLHF	TGTGCCAGTAGCTCGAGGACAGGGGCTAATTCACCTCTCCACTTT
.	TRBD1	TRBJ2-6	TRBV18	CASSPRPTGGPSSGANVLTF	TGTGCCAGCTCACCCAGACCGACAGGGGGCCCCAGCTCTGGGGCCAACGTCCTGACTTTC
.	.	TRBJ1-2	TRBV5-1	CASSNMDYGYTF	TGCGCCAGCAGCAACATGGACTATGGCTACACCTTC
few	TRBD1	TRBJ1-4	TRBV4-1	CASSQVRGRQGVEKLFF	TGCGCCAGCAGCCAAGTGAGGGGGCGGCAAGGAGTTGAAAAACTGTTTTTT
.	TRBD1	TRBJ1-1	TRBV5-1	CASSFTDRGPEAFF	TGCGCCAGCAGCTTCACGGACAGGGGTCCTGAAGCTTTCTTT
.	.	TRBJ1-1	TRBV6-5	CASNHGENTEAFF	TGTGCCAGCAATCACGGGGAGAACACTGAAGCTTTCTTT
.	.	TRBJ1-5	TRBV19	CASRGGRQPQHF	TGTGCCAGTAGGGGAGGGAGGCAGCCCCAGCATTTT
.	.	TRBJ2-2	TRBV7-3	CASSLAGGANTGELFF	TGTGCCAGCAGCTTGGCCGGCGGCGCGAACACCGGGGAGCTGTTTTTT